The 7 T cell receptor beta chains reported below all come from one sample, sequenced in a study of human CD8 memory T cell subsets. Researchers made TCR beta libraries via UMI-labeled 5' RACE. One entry per CDR3 protein, without DNA, is what TCRdb gives after re-calling the 5' RACE reads. The sample totals 9,000 to 13,000 distinct CDR3 sequences. The specimen sequenced was CD8+ stem-like memory T cells (TSCM and TCM) sorted from PBMCs. Subset given: stem-like memory CD8 T cells (TSTEM), CCR7+ PD-1- TIGIT-. These receptors originate from a human donor in good health.

This chain uses TRBV7-6 with TRBJ2-7; lacking DNA, the TRBD2 call made by TCRdb goes unchecked. The CDR3 has 18 residues. Germline CDR1 SGHVS, CDR2 FNYEAQ. The CDR3 is CASSLEVAGGFGSYEQYF.

The chain joins TRBV20-1 to TRBJ1-2. CDR1 and CDR2 from the germline V gene are DFQATT and SNEGSKA (reference sequence). CDR3 length equals 13 residues. The CDR3 sequence is CSARDETIYGYTF.

This sequence joins TRBV28 and TRBJ2-1; the TCRdb call, TRBD1, lacks DNA for checking. The CDR3 is 14 residues long. Germline loops: CDR1 MDHEN, CDR2 SYDVKM. CDR3: CASSPLEAYNEQFF.

The chain employs TRBV4-1 and TRBJ2-1; TCRdb selects TRBD1, and the lack of DNA leaves this call unchecked. Germline V gene lookup returns CDR1 MGHRA and CDR2 YSYEKL. CDR3 length equals 16 residues. The CDR3 loop is CASSQDMFAPHNEQFF.

This rearrangement joins TRBV5-6 to TRBJ1-1. This CDR3 is 15 amino acids long. Germline values: CDR1 SGHDT, CDR2 YYEEEE. This CDR3 is CASSLAFRKDTEAFF.

The chain carries TRBV7-9 and TRBJ2-7; there is no DNA to check the TCRdb D call of TRBD1. This CDR3 contains 14 residues. CDR1 SEHNR and CDR2 FQNEAQ come from the germline V gene (reference sequence). This chain's CDR3 is CASSPPNGGYEQYF. The whole variable domain, filled in from reference TRBV7-9 and TRBJ2-7, reads DTGVSQNPRHKITKRGQNVTFRCDPISEHNRLYWYRQTLGQGPEFLTYFQNEAQLEKSRLLSDRFSAERPKGSFSTLEIQRTEQGDSAMYLCASSPPNGGYEQYFGPGTRLTVT.

The chain recombines TRBV7-2 with TRBJ2-7; TCRdb calls TRBD2, which cannot be checked without DNA. The germline CDR1 and CDR2 sequences are SGHTA and FQGNSA. This CDR3 has 12 amino acids. The CDR3: CASSGGGPEQYF.